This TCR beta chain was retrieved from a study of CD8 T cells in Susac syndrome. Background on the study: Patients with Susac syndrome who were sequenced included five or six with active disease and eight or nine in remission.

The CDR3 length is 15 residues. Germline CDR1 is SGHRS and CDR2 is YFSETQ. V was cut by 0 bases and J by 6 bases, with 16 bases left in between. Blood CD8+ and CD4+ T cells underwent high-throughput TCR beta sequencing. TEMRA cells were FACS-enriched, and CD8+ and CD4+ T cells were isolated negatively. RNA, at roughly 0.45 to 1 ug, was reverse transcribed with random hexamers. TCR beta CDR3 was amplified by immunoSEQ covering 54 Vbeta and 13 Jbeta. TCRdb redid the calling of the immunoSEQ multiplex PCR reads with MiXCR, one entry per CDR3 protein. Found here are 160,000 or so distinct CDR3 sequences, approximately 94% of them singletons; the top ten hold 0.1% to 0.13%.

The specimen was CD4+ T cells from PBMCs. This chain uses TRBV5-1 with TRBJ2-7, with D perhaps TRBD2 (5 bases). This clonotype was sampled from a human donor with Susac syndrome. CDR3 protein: CASSLVGDPGTEQYF. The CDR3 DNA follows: TGCGCCAGCAGCTTGGTGGGTGACCCGGGAACCGAGCAGTACTTC. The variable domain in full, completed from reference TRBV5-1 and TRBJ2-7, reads KAGVTQTPRYLIKTRGQQVTLSCSPISGHRSVSWYQQTPGQGLQFLFEYFSETQRNKGNFPGRFSGRQFSNSRSEMNVSTLELGDSALYLCASSLVGDPGTEQYFGPGTRLTVT.